These T cell receptor beta chains were read from a single sample in a study of blood T cell repertoires in COVID-19. Profiled with immunoSEQ multiplex PCR; TCRdb holds only in-frame clones, not every one. Of some 220,000 clones listed, 84% are singletons. Material: peripheral blood. The receptors were gathered from a man between 50 and 59 years old with acute or convalescent COVID-19. The CDR3 runs from the conserved cysteine through the conserved F or W. The D gene is left open where the match is weak. Clone size is shown for a subset of rows, as once, few, many or a class of expanded clone.

V gene	D gene	clone size	J gene	CDR3 protein	CDR3 DNA
TRBV6-6	TRBD2	.	TRBJ2-1	CASSYSGTSGNEQFF	TGTGCCAGCAGTTACTCCGGGACTAGCGGAAATGAGCAGTTCTTC
TRBV7-2	TRBD2	once	TRBJ2-3	CASSLGGLAGVRDTQYF	TGTGCCAGCAGCTTAGGGGGACTAGCGGGAGTTCGGGATACGCAGTATTTT
TRBV7-2	.	.	TRBJ2-1	CASSLGLVYNEQFF	TGTGCCAGCAGCTTAGGACTAGTTTACAATGAGCAGTTCTTC
TRBV13	.	.	TRBJ1-5	CASSLLPGGGQPQHF	TGTGCCAGCAGCCTGCTGCCCGGAGGCGGCCAGCCCCAGCATTTT
TRBV6-5	.	few	TRBJ2-7	CASSYSGVSSYEQYF	TGTGCCAGCAGTTACTCGGGCGTTAGTTCCTACGAGCAGTACTTC
TRBV11-3	TRBD1	.	TRBJ1-5	CASSRTGDSNQPQHF	TGTGCCAGCAGCAGGACAGGGGATAGCAATCAGCCCCAGCATTTT
TRBV27	.	.	TRBJ1-6	CASSSNPLAGAVSYNSPLHF	TGTGCCAGCAGCTCCAACCCACTTGCCGGAGCAGTTAGCTATAATTCACCCCTCCACTTT
TRBV9	TRBD1	once	TRBJ1-2	CASSEGTVGYTF	TGTGCCAGCAGCGAAGGGACAGTTGGCTACACCTTC
TRBV18	TRBD1	.	TRBJ1-1	CASSQTGSAEAFF	TGTGCCAGCTCACAGACAGGGTCCGCTGAAGCTTTCTTT
TRBV4-1	.	.	TRBJ2-5	CASSPWRTETQYF	TGCGCCAGCAGCCCCTGGAGGACAGAGACCCAGTACTTC
TRBV3-1/TRBV3-2	TRBD2	.	TRBJ2-5	CASSQDRLAGGRETQYF	TGTGCCAGCAGCCAAGATCGTCTAGCGGGAGGAAGGGAGACCCAGTACTTC
TRBV29-1	TRBD1	.	TRBJ2-2	CSAYRGTGILSGELFF	TGCAGCGCATACAGGGGGACAGGGATTTTGTCCGGGGAGCTGTTTTTT
TRBV5-1	TRBD1	.	TRBJ2-7	CASRDRASYEQYF	TGCGCCAGCCGGGACAGGGCCTCCTACGAGCAGTACTTC
TRBV6-5	.	.	TRBJ2-2	CATMTNANTGELFF	TGTGCCACCATGACAAACGCGAACACCGGGGAGCTGTTTTTT
TRBV28	.	once	TRBJ2-1	CASSLGQYNEQFF	TGTGCCAGCAGTTTGGGCCAGTACAATGAGCAGTTCTTC
TRBV29-1	TRBD1	once	TRBJ2-7	CSVGTDRGEQYF	TGCAGCGTTGGGACTGACAGGGGGGAGCAGTACTTC
TRBV7-6	TRBD1	once	TRBJ2-7	CASSLALQGAYEQYF	TGTGCCAGCAGCTTAGCACTCCAGGGGGCTTACGAGCAGTACTTC
TRBV13	.	.	TRBJ2-5	CASSLTLVMGETQYF	TGTGCCAGCAGCTTAACCCTAGTTATGGGAGAGACCCAGTACTTC
TRBV14	.	.	TRBJ2-7	CASSQAVTYEQYF	TGTGCCAGCAGCCAAGCAGTAACCTACGAGCAGTACTTC
TRBV30	.	.	TRBJ1-2	CAWSGVSFAGNYGYTF	TGTGCCTGGAGTGGGGTTAGTTTTGCAGGGAACTATGGCTACACCTTC
TRBV7-9	.	.	TRBJ2-2	CASDAIVGRRELFF	TGTGCCAGCGACGCCATCGTGGGGCGCCGGGAGCTGTTTTTT
TRBV7-8	TRBD1	.	TRBJ2-1	CASSRRQGDNEQFF	TGTGCCAGCAGCCGCCGACAGGGAGACAATGAGCAGTTCTTC
TRBV2	TRBD2	once	TRBJ2-4	CASSEPHVAGTVVDKNIQYF	TGTGCCAGCAGTGAACCTCATGTAGCGGGAACGGTCGTCGACAAAAACATTCAGTACTTC
TRBV27	.	.	TRBJ2-3	CASSLTYTDTQYF	TGTGCCAGCAGTTTAACCTACACAGATACGCAGTATTTT
TRBV27	TRBD1	.	TRBJ1-2	CASSLSSTGGIYGYTF	TGTGCCAGCAGTTTATCCAGCACAGGGGGCATCTATGGCTACACCTTC
TRBV9	TRBD2	few	TRBJ2-1	CASSVISGGFNEQFF	TGTGCCAGCAGCGTAATAAGCGGGGGCTTTAATGAGCAGTTCTTC
TRBV3-1/TRBV3-2	.	.	TRBJ2-4	CASSIDSKNIQYF	TGTGCCAGCAGCATCGACAGCAAAAACATTCAGTACTTC
TRBV18	TRBD2	.	TRBJ2-1	CASSSPTSGQFSYNEQFF	TGTGCCAGCTCATCCCCGACTAGCGGGCAATTTTCCTACAATGAGCAGTTCTTC
TRBV5-1	.	.	TRBJ2-2	CASSLEGLNTGELFF	TGCGCCAGCAGCTTGGAGGGGCTTAACACCGGGGAGCTGTTTTTT
TRBV24-1	TRBD1	.	TRBJ2-5	CATRETGAQETQYF	TGTGCCACCAGGGAGACAGGGGCGCAAGAGACCCAGTACTTC
TRBV27	TRBD1	.	TRBJ1-2	CASRLQGAWGYTF	TGTGCCAGCAGACTACAGGGGGCTTGGGGCTACACCTTC
TRBV19	.	.	TRBJ1-3	CATQQGRNTIYF	TGTGCCACCCAACAGGGTAGGAACACCATATATTTT
TRBV10-3	.	.	TRBJ2-1	CAISAGNEQFF	TGTGCCATCAGTGCCGGGAATGAGCAGTTCTTC
TRBV10-3	.	.	TRBJ1-2	CAISESKSDYGYTF	TGTGCCATCAGTGAGTCGAAGAGCGACTATGGCTACACCTTC
TRBV28	.	.	TRBJ2-3	CASSSVAGTDTQYF	TGTGCCAGCAGTAGCGTAGCAGGCACAGATACGCAGTATTTT
TRBV7-9	TRBD1	.	TRBJ2-1	CASSSRTGGVDEQFF	TGTGCCAGCAGCTCACGGACAGGGGGAGTAGATGAGCAGTTCTTC
TRBV7-9	.	.	TRBJ1-4	CASSFPLRQPTKLFF	TGTGCCAGCAGCTTCCCCCTACGACAGCCGACGAAACTGTTTTTT
TRBV20-1	TRBD1	.	TRBJ2-5	CSASRDRGAETQYF	TGCAGTGCTAGTCGGGACAGGGGTGCAGAGACCCAGTACTTC
TRBV12-5	TRBD1	.	TRBJ2-4	CASENRGEAKNIQYF	TGTGCTAGTGAGAACAGGGGAGAAGCCAAAAACATTCAGTACTTC
TRBV11-2	TRBD1	.	TRBJ2-2	CASSLERQGGQKTGELFF	TGTGCCAGCAGCTTGGAAAGACAGGGCGGGCAGAAAACCGGGGAGCTGTTTTTT
TRBV6-6	TRBD1	once	TRBJ1-4	CASSYPGTGYEKLFF	TGTGCCAGCAGTTACCCCGGGACAGGGTATGAAAAACTGTTTTTT
TRBV21-1	.	.	TRBJ1-6	CASSKNNPYSPLHF	TGTGCCAGCAGCAAAAACAACCCCTATTCACCCCTCCACTTT
TRBV21-1	.	.	TRBJ2-7	CASSKPTGGLAGGGSAYEQYF	TGTGCCAGCAGCAAACCTACGGGTGGGCTAGCGGGAGGGGGTAGCGCCTACGAGCAGTACTTC
TRBV5-7	TRBD1	.	TRBJ1-2	CASSLGDRRGYNYGYTF	TGTGCCAGCAGCTTGGGGGACAGGAGGGGTTATAACTATGGCTACACCTTC
TRBV5-1	.	.	TRBJ1-5	CASSGCSGAFCQPQHF	TGCGCCAGCAGCGGGTGTTCAGGGGCGTTTTGCCAGCCCCAGCATTTT
TRBV18	TRBD1	.	TRBJ2-7	CASSPGTGRYEQYF	TGTGCCAGCTCACCCGGGACAGGTCGCTACGAGCAGTACTTC
TRBV5-1	.	.	TRBJ2-1	CASSYPREAYEQFF	TGCGCCAGCAGCTACCCCAGGGAAGCATATGAGCAGTTCTTC
TRBV19	.	once	TRBJ2-4	CASSTSSLTLAKNIQYF	TGTGCCAGTAGTACATCCTCGCTAACTCTAGCCAAAAACATTCAGTACTTC
TRBV12-1	.	.	TRBJ1-4	CASSDRQGPNEKLFF	TGTGCCAGCAGCGATAGACAGGGACCTAATGAAAAACTGTTTTTT
TRBV19	TRBD1	.	TRBJ2-4	CATSPDRVSNIQYF	TGTGCCACCTCCCCAGACAGGGTTAGCAACATTCAGTACTTC
TRBV6-6	.	.	TRBJ1-1	CASSRIGGAVSLGTEAFF	TGTGCCAGCAGCCGAATTGGGGGGGCCGTCAGTTTGGGCACTGAAGCTTTCTTT
TRBV4-1	.	.	TRBJ1-3	CASSQDQGVWAEGNTIYF	TGCGCCAGCAGCCAAGATCAAGGGGTGTGGGCGGAAGGAAACACCATATATTTT
TRBV4-1	.	.	TRBJ1-2	CASSLSQEVNGYGYTF	TGCGCCAGCAGCCTTTCCCAGGAGGTTAACGGCTATGGCTACACCTTC
TRBV7-6	TRBD1	.	TRBJ2-7	CASSNRMGQVDEQYF	TGTGCCAGCAGCAATAGGATGGGACAGGTAGACGAGCAGTACTTC
TRBV6-5	TRBD2	.	TRBJ2-3	CASSYTSGRDTQYF	TGTGCCAGCAGTTACACTAGCGGGAGAGATACGCAGTATTTT